What follows is one TCR beta chain and its context. The sample is drawn from a study of blood T cell repertoires in COVID-19. The overall study: From T cells, B-cell-depleted T cells, or PBMCs came the material, which was cDNA or gDNA.

Original methodology: Estimated nucleated cell counts came from reference gene primer amplification. Some clones are missing from TCRdb's copy, which holds only in-frame ones; the method was immunoSEQ multiplex PCR. Clone size and V and J calls were adopted from that table, with D and trimming inferred from the DNA. The sample lists over 400,000 clones; 80% to 90% were seen once. The germline CDR1 and CDR2 sequences are SNHLY and FYNNEI. This CDR3 has 15 residues. V dropped 7 bases and J dropped 1; count of bases not matched to a gene: 6. Sample: peripheral blood. The receptor's source is a human donor in a cohort sampled during active COVID-19. The chain couples TRBV2 to TRBJ2-1; TRBD2 matches at 8 bases. The CDR3 reads CASNKRELSYNEQFF. The CDR3 DNA sequence: TGTGCCAGCAACAAGCGGGAGTTGTCCTACAATGAGCAGTTCTTC.